Sequencing of this TCR beta chain was carried out in a study of response to subunit inactivated influenza vaccine. Broader study findings: The authors put forward the suggestion that each seasonal influenza vaccination may bring in only a limited number of new T cells.

This clonotype was counted only a few times. The antigen remains unidentified. Each CDR3 protein is one row after TCRdb ran MiXCR on the RT-PCR reads. The sample includes 560,000 or so distinct CDR3 sequences, about 7.6% of them seen just once. The CDR3 extends over 16 amino acids. V lost 1 base and J lost 4; bases outside the gene matches: 6. Germline CDR1 reads SGHTA; CDR2 reads FQGNSA. The TCR originated in a man aged 50-75 years who received an inactivated influenza vaccine. This chain joins TRBV7-2 and TRBJ2-2; TRBD1 matches at 7 bases. The sequences come from PBMCs from blood, collected about 24 months after vaccination. In nucleotides, the CDR3 is TGTGCCAGCAGCTTAGGACAGGGTTTGAGCACCGGGGAGCTGTTTTTT. It specifies CASSLGQGLSTGELFF.